These 18 T cell receptor beta chains were all obtained from the same sample, sequenced in a study of cytomegalovirus exposure and HLA in healthy donors (dated by TCRdb to about 2017). The library was generated by the immunoSEQ multiplex PCR assay. The multiplex PCR relied on a mix of 60 forward primers for TCR Vbeta segments and 13 reverse primers for TCR Jbeta segments. TCRdb re-hosts the immuneACCESS table, in-frame sequences only. Its copies lack some clones; in the studies checked, an unresolved V gene accounts for under half of them, and the cause for the rest is not known. In all, the sample holds more than 85,000 clones, and 75% to 90% of those were seen once. The top ten hold roughly 6.9% of the sample. The sample taken for sequencing was PBMCs. The receptors stem from a man aged 25-40 years in good health and CMV-seropositive.

The chain is built from TRBV5-1 and TRBJ2-7; TRBD1 matches at 9 bases. The CDR3 length is 14 residues. Germline CDR1 is SGHRS and CDR2 is YFSETQ. After removal of 4 bases from V and 6 bases from J, the junction contained 8 bases not matched to a gene. The chain's CDR3 is CASSPGQGGAEQYF. The CDR3 DNA follows: TGCGCCAGCAGCCCGGGACAGGGAGGGGCCGAGCAGTACTTC.

In its sample, this clone was seen once. The V gene is TRBV6-5, the J gene TRBJ1-2, with 8 bases lining up with TRBD1. The CDR3 sequence is 14 residues long. Germline lookup yields CDR1 MNHEY and CDR2 SVGAGI. The ends lost 4 bases at V and 6 bases at J; junction bases unmatched: 7. The CDR3 DNA is TGTGCCAGCAGTTCAGCGACAGGGGACCATGGCTACACCTTC. Its protein is CASSSATGDHGYTF.

The chain employs TRBV5-4 and TRBJ1-3; D unclear. This CDR3 has 14 amino acids. In germline, CDR1 is SGHNT, CDR2 YYREEE (reference sequence). V lost 3 bases and J 4 bases, leaving 11 bases between the germline ends. The chain's CDR3 is CASSSGLGGNTIYF. The CDR3 DNA sequence: TGTGCCAGCAGCTCAGGACTGGGGGGAAACACCATATATTTT.

The V and J genes are TRBV5-4 and TRBJ2-7, with TRBD2 matching over 10 bases. The CDR3 consists of 16 residues. The germline CDR1 and CDR2 sequences are SGHNT and YYREEE (reference sequence). The V gene end was trimmed by 4 bases and the J gene end by 0 bases; junction bases not matched to a gene: 7. CDR3 DNA: TGTGCCAGCAGCCCCTCTAGCGGGGGTAACTCCTACGAGCAGTACTTC. It codes for CASSPSSGGNSYEQYF.

The chain is built from TRBV9 and TRBJ1-2, with a possible D match to TRBD1 (5 bases). Germline V gene sequence: CDR1 SGDLS, CDR2 YYNGEE. The CDR3 length is 13 residues. The ends were cut back, 6 bases at V and 3 bases at J, with 12 bases in the middle. The CDR3 region has the DNA TGTGCCAGCACCGGGGGTTCGGACTATGGCTACACCTTC. This translates into CASTGGSDYGYTF.

The V and J genes are TRBV2 and TRBJ1-5; D may be TRBD1 (6 bases). Germline-derived CDR1 and CDR2 are SNHLY and FYNNEI. The CDR3 totals 15 residues. Trimming stripped 7 bases from V and 0 bases from J, with 13 bases between. For the CDR3, the DNA is TGTGCCAGCACGGGGACAAGATATAGCAATCAGCCCCAGCATTTT. Its protein product is CASTGTRYSNQPQHF.

V is TRBV9 and J is TRBJ2-3; the match to TRBD1 covers 7 bases. Trimming removed 4 bases from V and 0 bases from J; junction bases left unmatched: 5. From germline, CDR1 is SGDLS and CDR2 YYNGEE. The CDR3 has 15 amino acids. This chain's CDR3 is CASSPRTGSTDTQYF. CDR3 in DNA: TGTGCCAGCAGCCCCCGGACAGGAAGCACAGATACGCAGTATTTT.

The chain recombines TRBV4-2 with TRBJ2-1; D uncertain. Germline assignment: CDR1 LGHNA and CDR2 YNFKEQ. With 0 bases removed from V and 1 base from J, the gap between germline ends came to 10 bases. The CDR3 extends over 16 amino acids. The CDR3 sequence is CASSQDLGRSYNEQFF. CDR3 DNA: TGTGCCAGCAGCCAAGATCTGGGCCGGTCCTACAATGAGCAGTTCTTC.

The J gene is TRBJ2-1, the V gene TRBV4-2, with 8 nucleotides matching TRBD2. This CDR3 is built from 16 residues. The ends lost 1 base at V and 8 bases at J; junction bases unmatched: 10. Germline V gene lookup returns CDR1 LGHNA and CDR2 YNFKEQ. The CDR3 spells CASSQVAGGGSDEQFF. The CDR3 DNA reads TGTGCCAGCAGCCAAGTTGCCGGGGGGGGCAGCGATGAGCAGTTCTTC.

The CDR3 spells CAISDRGNTGELFF. The CDR3 DNA is TGTGCCATCAGTGACAGGGGGAACACCGGGGAGCTGTTTTTT. This chain connects TRBV10-3 to TRBJ2-2; TRBD1 is a possible D gene (6 bases). Germline-derived CDR1 and CDR2 are ENHRY and SYGVKD. The CDR3 contains 14 residues. Trimming pared 3 bases from V and 1 base from J, leaving 6 bases between.

V gene TRBV5-1 combines with J gene TRBJ2-1, with D possibly being TRBD1 (6 bases). The length of the CDR3 is 14 residues. The V gene's germline CDR1 is SGHRS and CDR2 YFSETQ. V shed 1 base and J shed 10 bases, with 15 bases lying between them. The CDR3 loop reads CASSLRGSRREQFF. The CDR3 region has the DNA TGCGCCAGCAGCTTGAGGGGGAGCCGTCGGGAGCAGTTCTTC. The full variable domain, its missing parts supplied by reference TRBV5-1 and TRBJ2-1, is KAGVTQTPRYLIKTRGQQVTLSCSPISGHRSVSWYQQTPGQGLQFLFEYFSETQRNKGNFPGRFSGRQFSNSRSEMNVSTLELGDSALYLCASSLRGSRREQFFGPGTRLTVL.

This clone was seen a single time. The gene calls are TRBV4-2 and TRBJ1-3; TRBD1 might be the D (5 bases). CDR1 LGHNA and CDR2 YNFKEQ come from the germline V gene. Trimming removed 3 bases at V and 2 bases at J, with 11 bases between. The CDR3 is 15 amino acids. This CDR3 is CASSQGPGAGNTIYF. The CDR3 nucleotides are TGTGCCAGCAGCCAGGGACCGGGGGCTGGAAACACCATATATTTT.

This clone was detected only once. V usage is TRBV5-1 and J usage is TRBJ2-7; a possible D gene is TRBD2 (6 bases). V shed 2 bases and J shed 2 bases, with 14 bases lying between them. CDR1 SGHRS and CDR2 YFSETQ come from the germline V gene. The CDR3 contains 15 residues. The CDR3 is CASSLNSRRAYEQYF. The CDR3, as DNA: TGCGCCAGCAGCTTAAACTCGAGGAGGGCCTACGAGCAGTACTTC.

This clone showed up just once. J is TRBJ2-7 and V is TRBV6-1; 12 bases map to TRBD2. The CDR3 has 18 amino acids. Germline V gene data show CDR1 as MNHNS and CDR2 as SASEGT. J gave up 6 bases and V 2 bases, and 14 bases lay outside the gene matches. The CDR3 protein is CASSEQGILAGGRFEQYF. In nucleotides, the CDR3 is TGTGCCAGCAGTGAACAGGGGATCCTAGCGGGGGGGCGTTTCGAGCAGTACTTC.

The chain employs TRBV27 and TRBJ2-1; tentatively, D is TRBD1 (7 bases). Germline-derived CDR1 and CDR2 are MNHEY and SMNVEV (reference sequence). The germline V and J ends were trimmed by 8 bases and 4 bases, with 15 bases remaining between them. The CDR3 is 14 amino acids. CDR3 DNA sequence: TGTGCCAGCCAGGGGGGCGGGCGTTACAATGAGCAGTTCTTC. Its protein product is CASQGGGRYNEQFF.

The chain is built from TRBV6-1 and TRBJ1-2; D is ambiguous. V lost 3 bases, J lost 1 base, and 12 bases lay in between. Germline CDR1 and CDR2: MNHNS and SASEGT. This CDR3 is 15 amino acids long. The CDR3 reads CASSEEGRYNYGYTF. In DNA form, the CDR3 reads TGTGCCAGCAGTGAGGAGGGAAGGTATAACTATGGCTACACCTTC.

V gene TRBV5-6 combines with J gene TRBJ2-2; 7 bases map to TRBD1. The germline gives CDR1 SGHDT, CDR2 YYEEEE. The CDR3 loop spans 16 amino acids. The trim removed 4 bases at V and 4 bases at J, leaving 10 bases unmatched. The CDR3 loop is CASSPYRGASTGELFF. CDR3 nucleotide sequence: TGTGCCAGCAGCCCGTACAGGGGAGCGAGCACCGGGGAGCTGTTTTTT. The full variable domain, its missing parts supplied by reference TRBV5-6 and TRBJ2-2, is DAGVTQSPTHLIKTRGQQVTLRCSPKSGHDTVSWYQQALGQGPQFIFQYYEEEERQRGNFPDRFSGHQFPNYSSELNVNALLLGDSALYLCASSPYRGASTGELFFGEGSRLTVL.

The chain joins TRBV5-4 to TRBJ2-2; D remains unclear. Germline CDR1 reads SGHNT; CDR2 reads YYREEE (reference sequence). The V and J ends lost 0 bases and 1 base respectively, with 4 bases between them. The CDR3 consists of 14 residues. CDR3 protein: CASSLEQNTGELFF. As DNA, the CDR3 is TGTGCCAGCAGCTTGGAGCAGAACACCGGGGAGCTGTTTTTT. Filled out from reference TRBV5-4 and TRBJ2-2, the complete variable domain reads ETGVTQSPTHLIKTRGQQVTLRCSSQSGHNTVSWYQQALGQGPQFIFQYYREEENGRGNFPPRFSGLQFPNYSSELNVNALELDDSALYLCASSLEQNTGELFFGEGSRLTVL.